The entry below gives a single T cell receptor (beta chain) sequence along with its context. The data were taken from a study of Ad26.COV2.S vaccination and SARS-CoV-2 variants. As for the study in general: This donor came from the COV1001 trial of Ad26.COV2.S.

The CDR3 is 15 residues long. The ends lost 0 bases at V and 6 bases at J; junction bases unmatched: 7. Germline V lookup: CDR1 SGHKS, CDR2 YYEKEE (reference sequence). The method was immunoSEQ multiplex PCR; TCRdb's version includes in-frame clones alone and lacks a portion of them. Among 440,000 or so clones listed, 80% to 90% were seen once. Sample treatment: approximately 18 received Ad26.COV2.S at low or high dose, single or two shots; about 5 received placebo; per-sample allocation not given. Samples came from day 63 after the first vaccine or placebo injection. The starting material was peripheral blood, obtained in a trial of Ad26.COV2.S vaccine versus placebo. The receptor was isolated from a person between 18 and 65 years old who received the Ad26.COV2.S COVID-19 vaccine or a placebo. The J gene is TRBJ2-5, the V gene TRBV5-5, with TRBD2 identical over 8 bases. Here the CDR3 DNA reads TGTGCCAGCAGCTTGGTACCGGGGGGGCTGCAGACCCAGTACTTC. Amino acids: CASSLVPGGLQTQYF.